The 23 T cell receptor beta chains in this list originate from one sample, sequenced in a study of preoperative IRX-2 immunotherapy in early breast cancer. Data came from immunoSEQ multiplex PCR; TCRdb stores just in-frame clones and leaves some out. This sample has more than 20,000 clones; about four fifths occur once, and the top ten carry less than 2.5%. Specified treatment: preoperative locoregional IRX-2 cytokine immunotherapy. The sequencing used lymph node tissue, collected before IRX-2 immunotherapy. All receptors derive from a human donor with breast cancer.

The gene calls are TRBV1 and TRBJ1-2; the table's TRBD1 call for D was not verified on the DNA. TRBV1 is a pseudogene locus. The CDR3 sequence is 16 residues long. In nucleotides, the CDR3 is TGCGCCAGCAGCCAAGATAACAGGGTGTCGGGTAGCGGCTACACCTTC. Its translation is CASSQDNRVSGSGYTF.

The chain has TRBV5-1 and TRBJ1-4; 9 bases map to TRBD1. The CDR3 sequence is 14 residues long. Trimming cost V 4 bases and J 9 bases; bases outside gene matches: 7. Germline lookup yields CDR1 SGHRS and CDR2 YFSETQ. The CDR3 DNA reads TGCGCCAGCAGCCCCGGGACAGGGTTTCAAAAACTGTTTTTT. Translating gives CASSPGTGFQKLFF.

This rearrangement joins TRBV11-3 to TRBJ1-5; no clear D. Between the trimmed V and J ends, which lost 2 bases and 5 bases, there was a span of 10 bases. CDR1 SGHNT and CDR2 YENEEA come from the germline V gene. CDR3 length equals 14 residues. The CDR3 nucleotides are TGTGCCAGCAGCTTACTTCGGGTCGATCAGCCCCAGCATTTT. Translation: CASSLLRVDQPQHF.

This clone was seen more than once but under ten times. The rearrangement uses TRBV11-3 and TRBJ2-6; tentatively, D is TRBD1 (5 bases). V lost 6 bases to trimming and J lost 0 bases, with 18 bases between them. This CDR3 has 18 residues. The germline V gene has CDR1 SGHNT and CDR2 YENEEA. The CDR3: CASRTIAGPPSGANVLTF. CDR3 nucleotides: TGTGCCAGCAGGACCATTGCAGGGCCCCCCTCTGGGGCCAACGTCCTGACTTTC.

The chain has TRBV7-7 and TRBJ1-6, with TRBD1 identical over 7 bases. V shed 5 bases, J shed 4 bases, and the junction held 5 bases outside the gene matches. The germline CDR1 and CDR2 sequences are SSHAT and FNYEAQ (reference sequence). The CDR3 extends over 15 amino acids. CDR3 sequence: CASSLQGLYNSPLHF. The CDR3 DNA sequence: TGTGCCAGCAGCCTACAGGGGTTGTATAATTCACCCCTCCACTTT.

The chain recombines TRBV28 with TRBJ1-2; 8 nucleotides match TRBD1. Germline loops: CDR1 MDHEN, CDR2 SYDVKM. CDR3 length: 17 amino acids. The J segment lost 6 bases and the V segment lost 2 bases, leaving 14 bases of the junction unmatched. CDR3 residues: CASSLLRWQGALNGYTF. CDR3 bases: TGTGCCAGCAGTTTACTCAGGTGGCAGGGGGCTTTGAATGGCTACACCTTC.

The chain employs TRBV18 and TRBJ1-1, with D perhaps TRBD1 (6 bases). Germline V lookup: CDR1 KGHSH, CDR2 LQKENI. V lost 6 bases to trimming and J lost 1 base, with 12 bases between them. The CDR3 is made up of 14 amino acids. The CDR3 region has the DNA TGTGCCAGCTCCGTGGGACACCAGAACACTGAAGCTTTCTTT. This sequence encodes CASSVGHQNTEAFF.

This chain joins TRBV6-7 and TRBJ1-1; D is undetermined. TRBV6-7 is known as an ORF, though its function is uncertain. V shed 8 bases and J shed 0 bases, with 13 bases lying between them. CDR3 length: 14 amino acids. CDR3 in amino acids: CASPAGGLNTEAFF. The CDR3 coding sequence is TGTGCCAGCCCCGCCGGTGGGTTGAACACTGAAGCTTTCTTT.

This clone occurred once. The CDR3 protein is CASSNRDRDNQPQHF. The CDR3, as DNA: TGTGCCAGTTCAAACCGGGACAGGGACAATCAGCCCCAGCATTTT. The chain links TRBV19 to TRBJ1-5; 9 bases map to TRBD1. Germline loops: CDR1 LNHDA, CDR2 SQIVND (reference sequence). The ends lost 8 bases at V and 3 bases at J; junction bases unmatched: 8. CDR3 length equals 15 residues.

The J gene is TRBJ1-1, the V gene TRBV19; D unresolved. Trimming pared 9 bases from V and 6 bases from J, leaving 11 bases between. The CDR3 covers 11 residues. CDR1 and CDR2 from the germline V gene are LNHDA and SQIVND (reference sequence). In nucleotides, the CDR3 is TGTGCCAGCCGGGTAGCTGCTGAAGCTTTCTTT. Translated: CASRVAAEAFF.

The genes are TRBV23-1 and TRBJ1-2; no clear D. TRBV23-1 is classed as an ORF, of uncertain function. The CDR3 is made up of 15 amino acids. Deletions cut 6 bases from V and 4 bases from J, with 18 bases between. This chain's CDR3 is CASSQDGSRVYGYTF. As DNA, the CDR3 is TGCGCCAGCAGCCAAGATGGTTCGCGGGTCTATGGCTACACCTTC.

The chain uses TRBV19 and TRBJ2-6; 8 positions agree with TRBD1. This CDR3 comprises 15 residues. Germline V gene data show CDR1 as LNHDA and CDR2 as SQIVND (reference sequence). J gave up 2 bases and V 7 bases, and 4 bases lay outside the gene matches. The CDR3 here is CASTQGETGANVLTF. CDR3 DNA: TGTGCCAGTACACAGGGGGAAACTGGGGCCAACGTCCTGACTTTC.

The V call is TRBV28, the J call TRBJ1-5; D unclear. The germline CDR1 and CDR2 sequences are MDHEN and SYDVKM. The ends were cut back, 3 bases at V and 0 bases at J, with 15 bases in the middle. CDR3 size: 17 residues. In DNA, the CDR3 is TGTGCCAGCAGTTTCCAGGTATATGATTATAGCAATCAGCCCCAGCATTTT. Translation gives CASSFQVYDYSNQPQHF.

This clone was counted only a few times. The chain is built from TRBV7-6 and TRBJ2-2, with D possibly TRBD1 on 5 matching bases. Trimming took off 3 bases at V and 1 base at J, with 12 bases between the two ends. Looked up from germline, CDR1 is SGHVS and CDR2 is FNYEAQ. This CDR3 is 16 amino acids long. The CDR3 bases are TGTGCCAGCAGCTTGTGGGCGACAGAGAACACCGGGGAGCTGTTTTTT. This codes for CASSLWATENTGELFF.

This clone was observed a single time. As DNA, the CDR3 is TGTGCCAGCAGTTACTCTTATATATTGGGGGACTATGGCTACACCTTC. It codes for CASSYSYILGDYGYTF. This chain links TRBV6-8 with TRBJ1-2; D possibly corresponds to TRBD1 (5 bases). Per the germline V gene, CDR1 is MNHGY and CDR2 is SAAAGT. This CDR3 contains 16 residues. Trimming shortened V by 0 bases and J by 3 bases, and 14 bases separated the two germline ends.

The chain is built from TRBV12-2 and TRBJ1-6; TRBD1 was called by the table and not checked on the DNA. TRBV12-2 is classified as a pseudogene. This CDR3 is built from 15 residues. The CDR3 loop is CASRFPGQGDSPLHF. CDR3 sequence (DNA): TGTGCAAGTCGCTTCCCCGGACAGGGGGATTCACCCCTCCACTTT.

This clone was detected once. The CDR3, as DNA: TGCGCCAGCAGTACCGGGACAGGGGGCCCTAACTATGGCTACACCTTC. Its protein product is CASSTGTGGPNYGYTF. J is TRBJ1-2 and V is TRBV5-1, with 12 bases that match TRBD1. Trimming took 5 bases from V and 0 from J; bases not matched to a gene: 5. The CDR3 runs 16 residues. The germline V gene has CDR1 SGHRS and CDR2 YFSETQ.

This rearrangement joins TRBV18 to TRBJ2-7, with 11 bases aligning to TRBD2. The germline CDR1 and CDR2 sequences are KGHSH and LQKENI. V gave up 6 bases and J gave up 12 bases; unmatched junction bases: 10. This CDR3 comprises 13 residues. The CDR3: CASSPTSGEDVYF. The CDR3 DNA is TGTGCCAGCTCGCCGACTAGCGGGGAGGATGTGTACTTC.

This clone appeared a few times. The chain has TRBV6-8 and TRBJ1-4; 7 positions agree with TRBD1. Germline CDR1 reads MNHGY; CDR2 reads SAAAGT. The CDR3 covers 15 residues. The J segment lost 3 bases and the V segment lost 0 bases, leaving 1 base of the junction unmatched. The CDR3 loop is CASSYSQGANEKLFF. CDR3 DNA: TGTGCCAGCAGTTACTCGCAGGGGGCTAATGAAAAACTGTTTTTT.

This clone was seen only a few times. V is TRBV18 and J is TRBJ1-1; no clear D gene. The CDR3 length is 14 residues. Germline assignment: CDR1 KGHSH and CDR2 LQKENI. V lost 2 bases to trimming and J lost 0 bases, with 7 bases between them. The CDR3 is CASSPTLMNTEAFF. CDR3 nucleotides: TGTGCCAGCTCACCAACACTCATGAACACTGAAGCTTTCTTT.

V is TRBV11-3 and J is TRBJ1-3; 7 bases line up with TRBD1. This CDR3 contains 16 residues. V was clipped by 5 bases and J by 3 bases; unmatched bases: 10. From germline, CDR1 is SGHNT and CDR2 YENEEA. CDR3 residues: CASSPIRGLGGNTIYF. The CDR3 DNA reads TGTGCCAGCAGCCCAATAAGGGGGCTAGGTGGAAACACCATATATTTT.

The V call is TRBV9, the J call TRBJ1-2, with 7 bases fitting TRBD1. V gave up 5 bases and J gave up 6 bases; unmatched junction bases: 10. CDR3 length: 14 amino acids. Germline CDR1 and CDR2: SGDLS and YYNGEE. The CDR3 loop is CASRVAGTVNGYTF. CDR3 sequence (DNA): TGTGCCAGCAGAGTCGCCGGGACAGTAAATGGCTACACCTTC.

In DNA, the CDR3 is TGTGCCAGCAGTTTAATACAGGGCTCCGAGCAGTACTTC. This codes for CASSLIQGSEQYF. V is TRBV6-8 and J is TRBJ2-7; TRBD1 might be the D (6 bases). V dropped 4 bases and J dropped 6 bases, with 13 bases sitting between them. Germline V gene lookup returns CDR1 MNHGY and CDR2 SAAAGT. This CDR3 region has 13 residues.